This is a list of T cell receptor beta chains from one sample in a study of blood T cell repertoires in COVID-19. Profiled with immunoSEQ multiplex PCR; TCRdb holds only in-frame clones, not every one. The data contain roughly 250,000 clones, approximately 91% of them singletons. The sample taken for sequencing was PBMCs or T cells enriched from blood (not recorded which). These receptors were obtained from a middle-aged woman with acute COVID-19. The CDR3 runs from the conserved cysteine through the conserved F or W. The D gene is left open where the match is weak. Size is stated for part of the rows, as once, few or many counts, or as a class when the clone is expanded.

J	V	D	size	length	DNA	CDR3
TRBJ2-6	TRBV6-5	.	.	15	TGTGCCAGCCGGCAGGGAAATGCTGGGGCCAACGTCCTGACTTTC	CASRQGNAGANVLTF
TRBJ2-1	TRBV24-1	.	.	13	TGTGCCACCAGTGAATACGGGGAGTATGAGCAGTTCTTC	CATSEYGEYEQFF
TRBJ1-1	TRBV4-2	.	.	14	TGTGCCAGCAGCCAAGAAGCAGGAAACACTGAAGCTTTCTTT	CASSQEAGNTEAFF
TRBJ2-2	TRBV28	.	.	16	TGTGCCAGCAGTTTAGGCAGACTCGCGAACACCGGGGAGCTGTTTTTT	CASSLGRLANTGELFF
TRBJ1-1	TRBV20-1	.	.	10	TGCAGTGCTATTACGGGGGTCGCTTTCTTT	CSAITGVAFF
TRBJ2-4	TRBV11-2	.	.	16	TGTGCCAGCAGCTTAGAGGGGGCGGGAGCCAAAAACATTCAGTACTTC	CASSLEGAGAKNIQYF
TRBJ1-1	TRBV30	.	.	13	TGTGCCTGGAGTGTACAAGGGAGAACTGAAGCTTTCTTT	CAWSVQGRTEAFF
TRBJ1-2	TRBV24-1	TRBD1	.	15	TGTGCCACCAGTGACAGGACAGGGAATCTCGGTGGCTACACCTTC	CATSDRTGNLGGYTF
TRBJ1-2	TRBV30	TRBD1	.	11	TGTGCCTCCGGACAGGGAATTGGCTACACCTTC	CASGQGIGYTF
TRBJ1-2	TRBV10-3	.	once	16	TGTGCCATCAGCCGGGGAGCCGGGGGGGGCGTTTCTGGCTACACCTTC	CAISRGAGGGVSGYTF
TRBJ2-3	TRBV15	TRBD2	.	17	TGTGCCACCAGCAGAGGGACTAGCGGCCTCGGGACAGATACGCAGTATTTT	CATSRGTSGLGTDTQYF
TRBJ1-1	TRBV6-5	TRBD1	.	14	TGTGCCAGCAGTTGGGACAGGGGAGGAACTGAAGCTTTCTTT	CASSWDRGGTEAFF
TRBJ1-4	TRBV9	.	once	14	TGTGCCAGCAGCGCACAGGCGATGAATGAAAAACTGTTTTTT	CASSAQAMNEKLFF